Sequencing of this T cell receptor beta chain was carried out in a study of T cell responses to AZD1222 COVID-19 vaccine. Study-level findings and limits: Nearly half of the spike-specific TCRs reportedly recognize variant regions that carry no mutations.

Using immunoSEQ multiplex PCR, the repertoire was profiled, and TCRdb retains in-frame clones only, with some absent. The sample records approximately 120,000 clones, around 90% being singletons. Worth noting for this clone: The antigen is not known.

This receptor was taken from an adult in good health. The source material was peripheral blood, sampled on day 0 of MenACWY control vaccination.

CDR3 coding DNA: TGTGCCAGTAGTATGGGTCCGCCAAGGAGAGATACGCAGTATTTT. It is translated as CASSMGPPRRDTQYF. This chain joins TRBV19 and TRBJ2-3; D uncertain. Trimming took off 3 bases at V and 5 bases at J, with 15 bases between the two ends. From germline, CDR1 is LNHDA and CDR2 SQIVND (reference sequence). The CDR3 contains 15 residues.